The 21 T cell receptor beta chains in this list originate from one sample, sequenced in a study of blood T cell repertoires in COVID-19. This table comes from immunoSEQ multiplex PCR, and its TCRdb copy is limited to in-frame clones, with some not included. The sample has 350,000 to 400,000 clones, roughly 90% seen once; the top ten hold around 6.3%. The sequencing input was peripheral blood. The receptors derive from a man younger than 30 with active or convalescent COVID-19.

V gene TRBV9 combines with J gene TRBJ2-3; 12 bases line up with TRBD2. The V gene's germline CDR1 is SGDLS and CDR2 YYNGEE. CDR3 length: 16 residues. With 2 bases clipped from V and 2 bases from J, the junction kept 3 bases outside the gene matches. CDR3 nucleotides: TGTGCCAGCAGCGTTTCTAGCGGGAGGGTCACAGATACGCAGTATTTT. Encoded protein: CASSVSSGRVTDTQYF.

V gene TRBV6-5 combines with J gene TRBJ2-1; 8 positions agree with TRBD2. Germline V lookup: CDR1 MNHEY, CDR2 SVGAGI. This CDR3 has 15 residues. The V segment lost 4 bases and the J segment 2 bases; nucleotides outside the gene matches: 4. CDR3 in DNA: TGTGCCAGCAGTTTACTAGCGGAGACCTACAATGAGCAGTTCTTC. It specifies CASSLLAETYNEQFF.

The chain recombines TRBV7-9 with TRBJ2-3, with D perhaps matching TRBD2 (6 bases). Germline CDR1 and CDR2: SEHNR and FQNEAQ (reference sequence). Trimming stripped 6 bases from V and 3 bases from J, with 19 bases between. This CDR3 region has 16 residues. CDR3 bases: TGTGCCAGCAGTCCCACGTCGGGAGAACAGACAGATACGCAGTATTTT. As protein: CASSPTSGEQTDTQYF.

V and J are TRBV5-1 and TRBJ1-6; 9 nucleotides match TRBD1. The CDR3 is 14 amino acids. Germline trimming cut 4 bases from V and 9 bases from J; bases unmatched to any gene: 5. Germline V gene sequence: CDR1 SGHRS, CDR2 YFSETQ. The CDR3 sequence is CASSVRDRASPLHF. CDR3 DNA sequence: TGCGCCAGCAGCGTCCGGGACAGGGCTTCACCCCTCCACTTT. The variable domain in full, completed from reference TRBV5-1 and TRBJ1-6, reads KAGVTQTPRYLIKTRGQQVTLSCSPISGHRSVSWYQQTPGQGLQFLFEYFSETQRNKGNFPGRFSGRQFSNSRSEMNVSTLELGDSALYLCASSVRDRASPLHFGNGTRLTVT.

The chain carries TRBV4-1 and TRBJ2-1; weak D call: TRBD2 (6 bases). V was clipped by 7 bases and J by 8 bases, with 18 bases between them. This CDR3 is 14 amino acids long. Per germline, CDR1 MGHRA and CDR2 YSYEKL. The CDR3 loop reads CASTRDSALDEQFF. The CDR3 DNA reads as TGCGCCAGCACCCGGGACTCTGCCCTCGATGAGCAGTTCTTC.

The CDR3 spells CASSLARTGAGTEAFF. CDR3 coding DNA: TGTGCCAGCAGCTTAGCGCGGACAGGGGCGGGAACTGAAGCTTTCTTT. The chain combines TRBV7-9 with TRBJ1-1; 9 positions match TRBD1. After removal of 0 bases from V and 5 bases from J, the junction contained 7 bases not matched to a gene. The CDR3 has 16 residues. Germline V lookup: CDR1 SEHNR, CDR2 FQNEAQ (reference sequence).

The V and J genes are TRBV5-6 and TRBJ2-3; D call uncertain. This CDR3 is 12 amino acids long. V lost 2 bases to trimming and J lost 10 bases, with 11 bases between them. Per the germline V gene, CDR1 is SGHDT and CDR2 is YYEEEE. The CDR3 loop reads CASSFPGSPQYF. Written as DNA, the CDR3 is TGTGCCAGCAGCTTTCCCGGGTCTCCGCAGTATTTT.

The J gene is TRBJ2-7, the V gene TRBV19, with 11 positions matching TRBD1. V trimming: 1 base; J trimming: 3 bases; junction bases outside the gene matches: 5. The CDR3 covers 16 residues. Germline V CDR1 and CDR2: LNHDA, SQIVND (reference sequence). The CDR3: CASSIGGDRGFYEQYF. In DNA, the CDR3 is TGTGCCAGTAGTATAGGAGGGGACAGGGGGTTCTACGAGCAGTACTTC.

J is TRBJ2-7 and V is TRBV6-5, with TRBD2 identical over 7 bases. The germline V gene has CDR1 MNHEY and CDR2 SVGAGI. V lost 6 bases, J lost 2 bases, and 10 bases stayed unmatched. This CDR3 is 15 amino acids long. This chain's CDR3 is CASRDPGLTPYEQYF. CDR3 DNA: TGTGCCAGCAGGGATCCGGGACTAACGCCCTACGAGCAGTACTTC.

This clone has a single count. The chain has TRBV29-1 and TRBJ2-3; 8 bases match TRBD2. J was trimmed by 4 bases and V by 4 bases; bases with no gene match: 4. CDR3 length: 13 residues. CDR1 is SQVTM, CDR2 ANQGSEA, per germline. The CDR3 bases are TGCAGCGTTGTGGCGGGAGGTGCAGATACGCAGTATTTT. Amino acids: CSVVAGGADTQYF.

The chain couples TRBV27 to TRBJ1-2; D remains ambiguous. The V end lost 4 bases, the J end lost 14 bases, and 17 bases lay between the germline ends. CDR1 is MNHEY and CDR2 is SMNVEV in the germline V gene (reference sequence). The CDR3 length is 12 residues. Here the CDR3 DNA reads TGTGCCAGCAGTTCACTATTACTTGGTTGGACCTTC. Protein sequence: CASSSLLLGWTF.

This sequence joins TRBV11-2 and TRBJ1-1; D remains unclear. Germline V gene data show CDR1 as SGHAT and CDR2 as FQNNGV. The CDR3 length is 15 residues. The germline V and J ends were trimmed by 3 bases and 5 bases, with 16 bases remaining between them. The CDR3 loop is CASSFLYRGGTEAFF. The CDR3 bases are TGTGCCAGCAGCTTCCTTTACCGGGGTGGGACTGAAGCTTTCTTT.

The V and J genes are TRBV4-3 and TRBJ1-2; D might be TRBD1 (5 bases). Trimming removed 3 bases from V and 0 bases from J, with 11 bases in between. Per the germline V gene, CDR1 is LGHNA and CDR2 is YSLEER. This CDR3 has 15 residues. CDR3 amino acids: CASSQTVNSNYGYTF. The CDR3 bases are TGCGCCAGCAGCCAGACAGTCAACTCTAACTATGGCTACACCTTC.

The chain employs TRBV7-9 and TRBJ1-5, with 10 positions matching TRBD1. The CDR3 runs 15 residues. Germline trimming cut 5 bases from V and 6 bases from J; bases unmatched to any gene: 7. CDR1 is SEHNR and CDR2 is FQNEAQ in the germline V gene (reference sequence). The CDR3 DNA reads as TGTGCCAGCAGCGACGACAGGGGGCCAATTCAGCCCCAGCATTTT. Protein: CASSDDRGPIQPQHF.

The V gene is TRBV28, the J gene TRBJ1-5, with D possibly TRBD1 on 5 matching bases. Germline CDR1 and CDR2: MDHEN and SYDVKM. This CDR3 is 17 amino acids long. The germline V and J ends were trimmed by 5 bases and 7 bases, with 24 bases remaining between them. The CDR3 coding sequence is TGTGCCAGCAGTACCCGGACCGGGGGTAGCGTGACCCAGCCCCAGCATTTT. Protein sequence: CASSTRTGGSVTQPQHF.

V is TRBV7-2 and J is TRBJ1-2; D might be TRBD1 (5 bases). The CDR3 sequence is 13 residues long. CDR1 and CDR2 (germline): SGHTA, FQGNSA. Trimming shortened V by 6 bases and J by 1 base, and 9 bases separated the two germline ends. The CDR3 sequence: CASRWGGNYGYTF. Here the CDR3 DNA reads TGTGCCAGCAGGTGGGGGGGTAACTATGGCTACACCTTC.

The V call is TRBV5-6, the J call TRBJ1-4, with D unresolved. Trimming pared 3 bases from V and 10 bases from J, leaving 13 bases between. The CDR3 runs 13 residues. CDR1 and CDR2 from the germline V gene are SGHDT and YYEEEE. The CDR3 nucleotides read TGTGCCAGCAGCTCCCACGAGGAAGGAAAACTGTTTTTT. The encoded protein is CASSSHEEGKLFF. The complete variable domain, with remaining parts taken from reference TRBV5-6 and TRBJ1-4, reads DAGVTQSPTHLIKTRGQQVTLRCSPKSGHDTVSWYQQALGQGPQFIFQYYEEEERQRGNFPDRFSGHQFPNYSSELNVNALLLGDSALYLCASSSHEEGKLFFGSGTQLSVL.

The J gene is TRBJ2-7, the V gene TRBV6-2 or TRBV6-3; D possibly corresponds to TRBD1 (6 bases). The germline gives CDR1 MNHEY, CDR2 SVGEGT. The CDR3 runs to 14 residues. Trimming took 1 base from V and 1 from J, leaving 8 bases between them. CDR3 sequence reads: CASSYFGQSYEQYF. CDR3 bases: TGTGCCAGCAGTTACTTCGGACAGTCCTACGAGCAGTACTTC.

This sequence joins TRBV27 and TRBJ1-5; no reliable D call. This CDR3 is built from 16 residues. V dropped 4 bases and J dropped 1 base, with 14 bases sitting between them. Germline values: CDR1 MNHEY, CDR2 SMNVEV (reference sequence). CDR3 in amino acids: CASSSPSSGSNQPQHF. The CDR3 coding sequence is TGTGCCAGCAGTTCCCCGTCAAGCGGAAGCAATCAGCCCCAGCATTTT.

The chain recombines TRBV5-1 with TRBJ2-7; TRBD1 agrees at 7 bases. CDR1 SGHRS and CDR2 YFSETQ come from the germline V gene. The junction had 14 bases not matched to a gene; V was cut back by 5 bases and J by 6 bases. CDR3 length: 15 residues. The CDR3 bases are TGCGCCAGCAGGAGGGACAGTTCGGCCTCTCCCGAGCAGTACTTC. Translating it yields CASRRDSSASPEQYF.

This rearrangement joins TRBV28 to TRBJ2-5; 8 bases align to TRBD1. The CDR3 is made up of 17 amino acids. After removal of 3 bases from V and 1 base from J, the junction contained 10 bases not matched to a gene. In germline, CDR1 is MDHEN, CDR2 SYDVKM. CDR3 sequence reads: CASSFQGARNPQETQYF. CDR3 DNA: TGTGCCAGCAGTTTTCAGGGGGCCAGAAATCCCCAAGAGACCCAGTACTTC.